This TCR beta chain was documented in a study of blood T cell repertoires in COVID-19. Sequenced by immunoSEQ multiplex PCR; TCRdb stores in-frame clones only, minus some. The sample gives 150,000 to 200,000 clones, 85% of which show up once; about 0.91% is in the top ten. Trimming stripped 4 bases from V and 5 bases from J, with 15 bases between. In germline, CDR1 is SGHDT, CDR2 YYEEEE. The CDR3 loop spans 14 amino acids. Input material: peripheral blood. This TCR came from a man aged 55 to 70 with COVID-19, enrolled during active disease. The chain has TRBV5-6 and TRBJ2-5; a weak D match, TRBD1 (6 bases). CDR3 sequence: CASSDGQPGETQYF. CDR3 bases: TGTGCCAGCAGCGATGGACAGCCTGGGGAGACCCAGTACTTC.